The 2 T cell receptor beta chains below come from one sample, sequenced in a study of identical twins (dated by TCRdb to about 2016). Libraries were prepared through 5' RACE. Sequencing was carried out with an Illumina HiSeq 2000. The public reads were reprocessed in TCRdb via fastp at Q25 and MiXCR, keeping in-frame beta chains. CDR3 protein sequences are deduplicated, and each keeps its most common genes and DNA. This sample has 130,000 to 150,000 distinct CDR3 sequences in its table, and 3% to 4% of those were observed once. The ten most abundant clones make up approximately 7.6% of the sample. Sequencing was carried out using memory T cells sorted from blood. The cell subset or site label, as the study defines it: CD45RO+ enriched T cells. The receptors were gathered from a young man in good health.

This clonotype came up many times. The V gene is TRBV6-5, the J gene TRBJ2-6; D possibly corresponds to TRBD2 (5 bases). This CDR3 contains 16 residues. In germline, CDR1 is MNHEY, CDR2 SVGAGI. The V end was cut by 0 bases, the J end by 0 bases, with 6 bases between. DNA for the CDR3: TGTGCCAGCAGTTACTCAGCGGTCTCTGGGGCCAACGTCCTGACTTTC. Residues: CASSYSAVSGANVLTF.

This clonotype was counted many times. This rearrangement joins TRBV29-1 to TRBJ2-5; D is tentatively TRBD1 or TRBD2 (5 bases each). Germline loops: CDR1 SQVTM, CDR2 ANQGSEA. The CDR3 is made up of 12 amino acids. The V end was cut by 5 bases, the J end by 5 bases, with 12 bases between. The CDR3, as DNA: TGCAGCGTTCCGAGGGGACGGGAGACCCAGTACTTC. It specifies CSVPRGRETQYF.